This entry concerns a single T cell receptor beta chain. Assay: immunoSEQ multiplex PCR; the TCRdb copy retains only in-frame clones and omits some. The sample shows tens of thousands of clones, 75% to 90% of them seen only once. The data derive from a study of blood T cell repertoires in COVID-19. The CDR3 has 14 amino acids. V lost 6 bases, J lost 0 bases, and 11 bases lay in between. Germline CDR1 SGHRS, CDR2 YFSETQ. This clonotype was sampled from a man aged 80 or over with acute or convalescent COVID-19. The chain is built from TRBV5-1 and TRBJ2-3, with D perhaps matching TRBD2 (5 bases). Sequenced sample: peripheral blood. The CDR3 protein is CASMEAASTDTQYF. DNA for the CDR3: TGCGCCAGCATGGAGGCGGCCAGCACAGATACGCAGTATTTT.